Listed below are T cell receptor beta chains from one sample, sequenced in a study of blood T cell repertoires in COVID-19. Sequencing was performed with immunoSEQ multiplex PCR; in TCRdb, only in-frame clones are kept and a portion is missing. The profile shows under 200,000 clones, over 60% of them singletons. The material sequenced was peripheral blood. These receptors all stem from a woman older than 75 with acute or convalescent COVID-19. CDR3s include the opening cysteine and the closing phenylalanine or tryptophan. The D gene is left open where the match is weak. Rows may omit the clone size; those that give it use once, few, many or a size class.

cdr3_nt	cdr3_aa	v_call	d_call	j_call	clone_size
TGTGCCATCAGTGAGTCGGCTGGCGAGCAGTACTTC	CAISESAGEQYF	TRBV10-3	-	TRBJ2-7	once
TGTGCCAGCAGCTTATCCAGGGTGGATGGCTACACCTTC	CASSLSRVDGYTF	TRBV7-8	-	TRBJ1-2	-
TGTGCCAGCAGATTAAATGACAGGAGAAACACCATATATTTT	CASRLNDRRNTIYF	TRBV7-3	-	TRBJ1-3	-
TGTGCCAGCAGTTATGATGCCAGGGGCGGTCGTGGCTACACCTTC	CASSYDARGGRGYTF	TRBV6-5	-	TRBJ1-2	-
TGTGCCAGCTCAGCTCAGGGAAAATCGGGCTACACCTTC	CASSAQGKSGYTF	TRBV18	-	TRBJ1-2	-
TGTGCCAGCAGCTTTCAGGGGGCGGGTGATGCTGAAGCTTTCTTT	CASSFQGAGDAEAFF	TRBV11-1	TRBD1	TRBJ1-1	-
TGTGCCAGCAGCTTGCCGCAGCGAAAAGAGACCCAGTACTTC	CASSLPQRKETQYF	TRBV5-4	-	TRBJ2-5	-
TGTGCCAGCAGCGCCAGGGACAGGGGGCTTTCGAACACCGGGGAGCTGTTTTTT	CASSARDRGLSNTGELFF	TRBV9	TRBD1	TRBJ2-2	-
TGTGCCAGCTCACCAGTCCGCGCTAGCTCCTATAATTCACCCCTCCACTTT	CASSPVRASSYNSPLHF	TRBV18	-	TRBJ1-6	-
TGTGCCAGCAGCTTGGAGTTTGTAATAGGCGGACAGGACTACGAGCAGTACTTC	CASSLEFVIGGQDYEQYF	TRBV5-8	TRBD1	TRBJ2-7	few
TGTGCCAGCAGTTACTCGGAGGACCCCTACGAGCAGTACTTC	CASSYSEDPYEQYF	TRBV6-5	-	TRBJ2-7	-
TGTGCCACCAGCAGAGTTAGGGACAGGCCGACCTACACCTTC	CATSRVRDRPTYTF	TRBV15	TRBD1	TRBJ1-2	-
TGTGCCAGCTCCCCACCGGGACAGGGAGTGAATTGGGGTGAAAAACTGTTTTTT	CASSPPGQGVNWGEKLFF	TRBV18	TRBD1	TRBJ1-4	once
TGCGCCAGCAGCTCGGGACACGGTGATAGCAATCAGCCCCAGCATTTT	CASSSGHGDSNQPQHF	TRBV5-1	-	TRBJ1-5	-
TGTGCCAGCAGCCCCCTTGCGGGTAGCTCCTACGAGCAGTACTTC	CASSPLAGSSYEQYF	TRBV3-1/TRBV3-2	-	TRBJ2-7	-
TGTGCCAGCAGTTTACAAGGACTTTGGCCCCAGCATTTT	CASSLQGLWPQHF	TRBV27	-	TRBJ1-5	few
TGCGCCAGCAGCCAACAGGGACTAGCGGGGGGGCCTTTCCTTGACCACAATGAGCAGTTCTTC	CASSQQGLAGGPFLDHNEQFF	TRBV5-1	TRBD2	TRBJ2-1	-
TGTGCCAGTAGTCTTTCAGGGGGCCGGGAGACCCAGTACTTC	CASSLSGGRETQYF	TRBV19	TRBD1	TRBJ2-5	-
TGTGCCAGCAGCCAAGACCTTTGGGGGAGGTTCGGTGAGCAGTTCTTC	CASSQDLWGRFGEQFF	TRBV14	-	TRBJ2-1	-
TGTGCCAGCAGCTACGGGATGGTTAACTATGGCTACACCTTC	CASSYGMVNYGYTF	TRBV5-6	-	TRBJ1-2	-
TGTGCCAGCAGACTGAGGGGGATGGATTTTCCGTACGAGCAGTACTTC	CASRLRGMDFPYEQYF	TRBV27	-	TRBJ2-7	once
TGTGCCATCAGCGCCTTAGGAGAGAACACTGAAGCTTTCTTT	CAISALGENTEAFF	TRBV10-3	-	TRBJ1-1	-
TGTGCCAGTAGTCAGGAGGGGCTGAACACTGAAGCTTTCTTT	CASSQEGLNTEAFF	TRBV19	-	TRBJ1-1	-
TGTGCCAGCAGTTATGGACAGTTAGGTTACGAGCAGTACTTC	CASSYGQLGYEQYF	TRBV6-5	-	TRBJ2-7	-
TGTGCCAGCTCACTGGGACTAGCGGGGGGAGACTACGAGCAGTACTTC	CASSLGLAGGDYEQYF	TRBV18	TRBD2	TRBJ2-7	-
TGTGCCAGCAGCCTCTCGAAGGACACGGCTGAAGCTTTCTTT	CASSLSKDTAEAFF	TRBV7-9	-	TRBJ1-1	-
TGTGCCAGCAGTTTCCAAGCGGGGGGGCCGGTAACTGAGCAGTTCTTC	CASSFQAGGPVTEQFF	TRBV7-9	TRBD2	TRBJ2-1	few
TGTGCCAGCAGCCCCGACAGCACCTATGGCTACACCTTC	CASSPDSTYGYTF	TRBV7-3	-	TRBJ1-2	-
TGTGCCAGCAGGACGACCGGGACTTCTAATGAAAAACTGTTTTTT	CASRTTGTSNEKLFF	TRBV6-5	-	TRBJ1-4	-
TGTGCCAGTTCCGGGACAGAGACCTACGAGCAGTACTTC	CASSGTETYEQYF	TRBV19	TRBD1	TRBJ2-7	-
TGTGCCAGCAGTGTCCTAGCGCGGGAGTACTACAATGAGCAGTTCTTC	CASSVLAREYYNEQFF	TRBV27	TRBD2	TRBJ2-1	-
TGTGCCAGCAGCTTAGACAGGGATCCACCCTACACCTTC	CASSLDRDPPYTF	TRBV13	-	TRBJ1-2	-
TGCGCCAGCAGCTTGCCCCCTAGCGGGAGCGCCCACGAGCAGTACTTC	CASSLPPSGSAHEQYF	TRBV5-1	TRBD2	TRBJ2-7	-
TGCAGTGCTAGTCGGCAGACTTATGGCTACACCTTC	CSASRQTYGYTF	TRBV20-1	-	TRBJ1-2	-
TGTGCCACCTGGGGGGGGGCCGCGAACACTGAAGCTTTCTTT	CATWGGAANTEAFF	TRBV27	-	TRBJ1-1	-
TGTGCCAGCCAGGGACTAGAAAGAGAGACCCAGTACTTC	CASQGLERETQYF	TRBV2	TRBD2	TRBJ2-5	once
TGTGCCAGCAGCTTGTCGGGGGACAGGGGTTTTGAGCAGTACTTC	CASSLSGDRGFEQYF	TRBV5-6	TRBD1	TRBJ2-7	-
TGTGCCTGGAGTCCCTCACTAGCGAAGTTCACAGATACGCAGTATTTT	CAWSPSLAKFTDTQYF	TRBV30	TRBD2	TRBJ2-3	once
TGCGCCAGCAGCAAGACAGGTGAAGGCAATCAGCCCCAGCATTTT	CASSKTGEGNQPQHF	TRBV4-3	-	TRBJ1-5	-
TGTGCCAGCAGCCTTGGACAGGGGTGGGAAGAGACCCAGTACTTC	CASSLGQGWEETQYF	TRBV5-8	TRBD1	TRBJ2-5	-
TGTGCCAGCAGGCAATCAGGGTGGGATGGCTACACCTTC	CASRQSGWDGYTF	TRBV12-3/TRBV12-4	-	TRBJ1-2	-
TGTGCCAGCAGTCCCTACGACAGAGACACCGGGGAGCTGTTTTTT	CASSPYDRDTGELFF	TRBV5-6	-	TRBJ2-2	-
TGTGCCAGCAGTGAAACGGGGACTGCGCAGTACTTC	CASSETGTAQYF	TRBV2	-	TRBJ2-7	once
TGTGCCAGCAGTCCCGGGGGACTTATAAGGGGTGAAGCTTTCTTT	CASSPGGLIRGEAFF	TRBV27	-	TRBJ1-1	-
TGCGCCAGCAGTGAGTCATCACGCGGGGAGACCCAGTACTTC	CASSESSRGETQYF	TRBV10-1	-	TRBJ2-5	-
TGCGCCAGCGGCTCAACAGGGGGCCGTGGCACTGAAGCTTTCTTT	CASGSTGGRGTEAFF	TRBV5-1	TRBD1	TRBJ1-1	-
TGTGCCAGCAGCCCCATCGAGGGAAGAGAAAAACTGTTTTTT	CASSPIEGREKLFF	TRBV9	-	TRBJ1-4	once
TGCGCCAGCAGCGTGGGGAGGGCAACTAATGAAAAACTGTTTTTT	CASSVGRATNEKLFF	TRBV5-1	-	TRBJ1-4	-
TGTGCCAGCAGTTACTCGGCGGCTGCCAATCAGCCCCAGCATTTT	CASSYSAAANQPQHF	TRBV6-5	-	TRBJ1-5	-
TGCGCCAGCAGCCCAAATGCCCGACAGGGGGTTTCCTACAATGAGCAGTTCTTC	CASSPNARQGVSYNEQFF	TRBV5-1	TRBD1	TRBJ2-1	-
TGTGCCAGCAGTTTACAGGGGGGGATTGGAGAGACCCAGTACTTC	CASSLQGGIGETQYF	TRBV6-2/TRBV6-3	-	TRBJ2-5	-
TGTGCCAGCAGCGTAGGAGGGACAGTAAATCAGCCCCAGCATTTT	CASSVGGTVNQPQHF	TRBV9	TRBD1	TRBJ1-5	-
TGTGCCAGCAGTTACGGCAAATTCGGGACAGTTTCCGGCTACACCTTC	CASSYGKFGTVSGYTF	TRBV6-2/TRBV6-3	TRBD1	TRBJ1-2	-
TGTGCCAGCAGCGGAGGACTAGCGGGTGGATACGAGCAGTACTTC	CASSGGLAGGYEQYF	TRBV7-2	TRBD2	TRBJ2-7	-
TGCAGCGTTGGCCCGGGACAGAATCAAGAGACCCAGTACTTC	CSVGPGQNQETQYF	TRBV29-1	TRBD1	TRBJ2-5	-
TGTGCCAGCAGCGCCTCCGATCATTGGGGGAGGGCCGGGAATGAGCAGTTCTTC	CASSASDHWGRAGNEQFF	TRBV11-3	TRBD2	TRBJ2-1	-
TGTGCCTGCGACAGGGATCCGGGGCAGCCCCAGCATTTT	CACDRDPGQPQHF	TRBV30	TRBD1	TRBJ1-5	-